This T cell receptor (beta chain) is drawn from a study of control samples from healthy donors and cancer patients. Clones were sequenced by immunoSEQ multiplex PCR, and TCRdb holds only the in-frame ones, with some missing. The data contain about 140,000 clones, about 90% of them singletons. This CDR3 has 12 residues. Germline V gives CDR1 KGHDR, CDR2 SFDVKD. Trimming took off 1 base at V and 11 bases at J, with 9 bases between the two ends. This sequence originates from a man younger than 35 in good health. Sequencing input: blood. This chain joins TRBV24-1 and TRBJ2-3; the D gene is possibly TRBD2 (6 bases). The DNA of the CDR3 is TGTGCCACCAGTGATTTTAGCGGAAAGCAGTATTTT. Its protein product is CATSDFSGKQYF.